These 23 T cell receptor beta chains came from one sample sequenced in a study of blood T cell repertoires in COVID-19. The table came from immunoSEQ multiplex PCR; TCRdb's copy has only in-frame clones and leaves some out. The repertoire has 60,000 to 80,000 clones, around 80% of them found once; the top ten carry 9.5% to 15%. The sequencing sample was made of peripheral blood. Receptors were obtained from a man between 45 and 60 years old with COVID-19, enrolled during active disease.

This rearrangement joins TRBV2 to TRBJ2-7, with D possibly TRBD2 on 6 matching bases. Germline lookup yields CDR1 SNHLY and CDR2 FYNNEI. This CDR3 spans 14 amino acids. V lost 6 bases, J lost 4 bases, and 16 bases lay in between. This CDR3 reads CASRGRDVEYEQYF. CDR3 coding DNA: TGTGCCAGCAGGGGGCGGGACGTGGAGTACGAGCAGTACTTC.

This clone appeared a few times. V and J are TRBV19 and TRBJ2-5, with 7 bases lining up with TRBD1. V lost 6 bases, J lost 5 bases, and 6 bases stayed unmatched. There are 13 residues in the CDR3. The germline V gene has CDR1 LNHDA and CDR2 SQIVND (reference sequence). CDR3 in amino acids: CASSNRGVETQYF. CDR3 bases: TGTGCCAGTAGCAACAGGGGCGTCGAGACCCAGTACTTC.

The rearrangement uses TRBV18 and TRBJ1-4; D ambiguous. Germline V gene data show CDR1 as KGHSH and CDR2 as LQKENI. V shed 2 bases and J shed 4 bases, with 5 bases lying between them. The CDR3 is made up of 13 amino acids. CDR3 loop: CASSPVGNEKLFF. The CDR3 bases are TGTGCCAGCTCACCAGTCGGTAATGAAAAACTGTTTTTT.

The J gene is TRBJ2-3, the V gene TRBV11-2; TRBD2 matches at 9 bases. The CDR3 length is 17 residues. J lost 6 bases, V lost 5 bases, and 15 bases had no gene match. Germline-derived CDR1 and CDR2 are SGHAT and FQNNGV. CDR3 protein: CASSRGLGASGTDTQYF. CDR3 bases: TGTGCCAGCAGCCGCGGATTAGGGGCTAGCGGGACGGATACGCAGTATTTT. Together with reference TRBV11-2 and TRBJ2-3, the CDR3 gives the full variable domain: EAGVAQSPRYKIIEKRQSVAFWCNPISGHATLYWYQQILGQGPKLLIQFQNNGVVDDSQLPKDRFSAERLKGVDSTLKIQPAKLEDSAVYLCASSRGLGASGTDTQYFGPGTRLTVL.

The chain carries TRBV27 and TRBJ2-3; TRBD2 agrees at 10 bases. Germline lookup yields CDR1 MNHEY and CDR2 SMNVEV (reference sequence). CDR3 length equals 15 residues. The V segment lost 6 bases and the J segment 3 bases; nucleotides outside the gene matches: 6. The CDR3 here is CASRPSGSGTDTQYF. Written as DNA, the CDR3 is TGTGCCAGCAGACCTAGCGGGAGTGGGACAGATACGCAGTATTTT.

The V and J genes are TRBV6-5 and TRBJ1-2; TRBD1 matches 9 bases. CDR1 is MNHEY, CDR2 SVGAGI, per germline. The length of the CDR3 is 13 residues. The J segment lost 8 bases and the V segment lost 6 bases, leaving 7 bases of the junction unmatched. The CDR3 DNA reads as TGTGCCAGCAGAGAGGGACAGGGTCGCGGCTACACCTTC. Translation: CASREGQGRGYTF.

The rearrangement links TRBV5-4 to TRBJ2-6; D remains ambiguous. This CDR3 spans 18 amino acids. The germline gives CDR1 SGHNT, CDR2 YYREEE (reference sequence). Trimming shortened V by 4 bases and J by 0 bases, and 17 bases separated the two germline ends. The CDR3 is CASSARGPSGSGANVLTF. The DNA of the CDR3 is TGTGCCAGCAGCGCTAGAGGTCCCTCTGGCTCTGGGGCCAACGTCCTGACTTTC.

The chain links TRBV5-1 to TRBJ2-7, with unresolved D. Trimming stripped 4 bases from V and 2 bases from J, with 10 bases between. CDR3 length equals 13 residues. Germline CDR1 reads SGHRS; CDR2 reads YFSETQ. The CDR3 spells CASSLNSPYEQYF. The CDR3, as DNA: TGCGCCAGCAGCCTAAACTCTCCCTACGAGCAGTACTTC. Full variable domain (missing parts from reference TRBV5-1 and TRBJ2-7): KAGVTQTPRYLIKTRGQQVTLSCSPISGHRSVSWYQQTPGQGLQFLFEYFSETQRNKGNFPGRFSGRQFSNSRSEMNVSTLELGDSALYLCASSLNSPYEQYFGPGTRLTVT.

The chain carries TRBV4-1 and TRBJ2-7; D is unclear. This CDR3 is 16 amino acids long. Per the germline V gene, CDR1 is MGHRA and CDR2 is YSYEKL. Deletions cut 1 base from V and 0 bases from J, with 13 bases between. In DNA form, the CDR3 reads TGCGCCAGCAGCCAAGGTCTCTCATTGAGCTCCTACGAGCAGTACTTC. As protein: CASSQGLSLSSYEQYF.

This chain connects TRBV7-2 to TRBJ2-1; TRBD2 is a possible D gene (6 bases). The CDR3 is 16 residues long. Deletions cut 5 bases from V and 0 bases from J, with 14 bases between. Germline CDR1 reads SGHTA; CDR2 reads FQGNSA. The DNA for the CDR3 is TGTGCCAGCAGCCACGACGCGGGGAGCTCCTACAATGAGCAGTTCTTC. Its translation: CASSHDAGSSYNEQFF.

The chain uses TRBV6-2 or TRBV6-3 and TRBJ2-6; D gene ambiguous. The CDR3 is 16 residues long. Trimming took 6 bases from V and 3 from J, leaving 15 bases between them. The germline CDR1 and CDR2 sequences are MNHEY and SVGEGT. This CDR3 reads CASSWPLEDGANVLTF. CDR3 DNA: TGTGCCAGCAGCTGGCCTCTTGAGGATGGGGCCAACGTCCTGACTTTC.

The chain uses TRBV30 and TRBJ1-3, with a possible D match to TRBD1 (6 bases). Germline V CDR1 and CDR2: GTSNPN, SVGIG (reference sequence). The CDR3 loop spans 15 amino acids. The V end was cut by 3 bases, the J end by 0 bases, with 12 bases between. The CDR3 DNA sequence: TGTGCCTGGAGCGTATTGACAGGCTCTGGAAACACCATATATTTT. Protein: CAWSVLTGSGNTIYF.

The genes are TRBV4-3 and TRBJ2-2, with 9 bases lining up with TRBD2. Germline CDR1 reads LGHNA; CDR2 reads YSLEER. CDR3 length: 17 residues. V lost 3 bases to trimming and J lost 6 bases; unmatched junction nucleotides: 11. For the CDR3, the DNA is TGCGCCAGCAGCCACCGACTAGCGGCAGATAGGTCCGGGGAGCTGTTTTTT. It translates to CASSHRLAADRSGELFF.

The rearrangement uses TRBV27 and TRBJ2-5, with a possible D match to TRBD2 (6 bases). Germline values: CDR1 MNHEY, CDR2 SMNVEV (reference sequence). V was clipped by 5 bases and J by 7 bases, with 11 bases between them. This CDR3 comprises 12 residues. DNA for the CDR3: TGTGCCAGCAGTCTCGCCGGGGGGACCCAGTACTTC. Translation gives CASSLAGGTQYF.

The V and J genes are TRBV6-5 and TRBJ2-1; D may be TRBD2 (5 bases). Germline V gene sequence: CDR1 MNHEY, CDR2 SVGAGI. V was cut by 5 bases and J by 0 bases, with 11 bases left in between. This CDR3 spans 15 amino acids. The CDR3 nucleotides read TGTGCCAGCAGTAGAGCGGTGCCCTCCTACAATGAGCAGTTCTTC. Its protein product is CASSRAVPSYNEQFF.

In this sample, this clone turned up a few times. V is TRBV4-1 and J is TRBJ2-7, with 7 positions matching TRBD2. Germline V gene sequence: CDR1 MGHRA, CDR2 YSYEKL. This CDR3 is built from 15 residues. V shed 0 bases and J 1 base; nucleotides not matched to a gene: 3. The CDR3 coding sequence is TGCGCCAGCAGCCAAGATAGAGCGGGATCCTACGAGCAGTACTTC. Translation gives CASSQDRAGSYEQYF.

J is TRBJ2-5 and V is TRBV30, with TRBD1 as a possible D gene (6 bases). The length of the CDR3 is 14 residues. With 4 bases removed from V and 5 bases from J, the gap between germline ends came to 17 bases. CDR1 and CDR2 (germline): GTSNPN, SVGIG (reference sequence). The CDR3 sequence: CAWTRARGWETQYF. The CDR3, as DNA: TGTGCCTGGACTCGGGCTAGGGGGTGGGAGACCCAGTACTTC.

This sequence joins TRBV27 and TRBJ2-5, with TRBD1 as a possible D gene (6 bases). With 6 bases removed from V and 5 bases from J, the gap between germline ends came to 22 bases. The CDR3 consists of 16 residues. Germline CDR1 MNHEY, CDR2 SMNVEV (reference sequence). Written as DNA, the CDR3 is TGTGCCAGCAGCCCGCCCTATCAGGGGCGGGTGGAGACCCAGTACTTC. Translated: CASSPPYQGRVETQYF.

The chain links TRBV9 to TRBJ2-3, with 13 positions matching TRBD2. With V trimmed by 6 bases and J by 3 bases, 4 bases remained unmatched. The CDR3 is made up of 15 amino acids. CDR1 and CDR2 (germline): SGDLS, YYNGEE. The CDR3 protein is CASTRTSGRTDTQYF. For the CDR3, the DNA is TGTGCCAGCACTAGGACTAGCGGGAGAACAGATACGCAGTATTTT.

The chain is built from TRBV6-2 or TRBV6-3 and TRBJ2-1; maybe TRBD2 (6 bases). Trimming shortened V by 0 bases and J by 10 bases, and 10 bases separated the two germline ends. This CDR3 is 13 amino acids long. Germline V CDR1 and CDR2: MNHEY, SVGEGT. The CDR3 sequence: CASSYSIRGEQFF. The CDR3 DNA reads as TGTGCCAGCAGTTACTCAATTCGGGGGGAGCAGTTCTTC.

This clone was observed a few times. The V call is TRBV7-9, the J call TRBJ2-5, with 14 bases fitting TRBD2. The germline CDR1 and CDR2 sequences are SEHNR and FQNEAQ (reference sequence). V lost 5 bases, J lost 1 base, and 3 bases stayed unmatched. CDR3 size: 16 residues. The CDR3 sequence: CASSTGTSGSQETQYF. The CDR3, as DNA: TGTGCCAGCAGCACCGGGACTAGCGGGAGCCAAGAGACCCAGTACTTC.

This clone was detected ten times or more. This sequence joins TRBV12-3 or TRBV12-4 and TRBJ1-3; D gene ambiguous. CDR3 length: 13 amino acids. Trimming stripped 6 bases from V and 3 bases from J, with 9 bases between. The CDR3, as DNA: TGTGCCAGCAGGCGCGGGGATGGAAACACCATATATTTT. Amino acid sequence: CASRRGDGNTIYF.

The CDR3 here is CAWSDGNNQPQHF. The CDR3 region has the DNA TGTGCCTGGAGTGACGGTAATAATCAGCCCCAGCATTTT. The V and J genes are TRBV30 and TRBJ1-5; no reliable D call. The germline CDR1 and CDR2 sequences are GTSNPN and SVGIG (reference sequence). Trimming cost V 1 base and J 4 bases, with 8 bases left between them. The CDR3 is 13 residues long.